The rows below give T cell receptor beta chains drawn from one sample of a study of blood T cell repertoires in COVID-19. Clones were sequenced by immunoSEQ multiplex PCR, and TCRdb holds only the in-frame ones, with some missing. This table has around 150,000 clones, about 80% appearing once. The sample consisted of peripheral blood. The receptor source for this set is a woman older than 75 with acute or convalescent COVID-19. CDR3s include the opening cysteine and the closing phenylalanine or tryptophan. The D gene is left open where the match is weak. Where a row states a size, it is once, few, many or the class of an expanded clone; other rows omit it.

d_call j_call v_call clone_size cdr3_aa cdr3_nt
. TRBJ1-5 TRBV7-8 . CASSLQGNQPQHF TGTGCCAGCAGCCTACAGGGAAATCAGCCCCAGCATTTT
. TRBJ2-7 TRBV15 few CATSSTRRGEQYF TGTGCCACCAGCAGCACACGCCGGGGCGAGCAGTACTTC
TRBD2 TRBJ2-5 TRBV5-1 once CASSAGGGETQYF TGCGCCAGCAGCGCGGGAGGGGGAGAGACCCAGTACTTC
. TRBJ1-3 TRBV15 . CATSRVNSQGNTIYF TGTGCCACCAGCAGAGTTAACAGCCAAGGAAACACCATATATTTT
. TRBJ1-6 TRBV10-3 few CAISDSSYNSPLHF TGTGCCATCAGCGACAGCTCCTATAATTCACCCCTCCACTTT
. TRBJ1-5 TRBV12-3/TRBV12-4 once CASSLGTQPQHF TGTGCCAGCAGTTTAGGGACACAGCCCCAGCATTTT
. TRBJ1-1 TRBV7-2 . CASSLLQGRLTEAFF TGTGCCAGCAGCTTACTCCAGGGTCGGTTGACTGAAGCTTTCTTT
. TRBJ1-2 TRBV6-2/TRBV6-3 . CASSRGAYYGYTF TGTGCCAGCAGCCGCGGTGCTTACTATGGCTACACCTTC
. TRBJ2-7 TRBV6-2/TRBV6-3 many CASSHYNEQYF TGTGCCAGCAGTCATTACAACGAGCAGTACTTC
TRBD2 TRBJ2-1 TRBV10-3 . CAISESGLAHRDNEQFF TGTGCCATCAGTGAGTCCGGACTAGCCCATCGCGACAATGAGCAGTTCTTC
. TRBJ2-1 TRBV7-2 . CASSLGLVVAERVF TGTGCCAGCAGCTTAGGCCTCGTCGTCGCCGAGCGGGTCTTC
TRBD1 TRBJ2-3 TRBV6-5 . CASSRTGGTDTQYF TGTGCCAGCAGTCGGACAGGGGGCACAGATACGCAGTATTTT
. TRBJ2-3 TRBV28 . CATLSGGTDTQYF TGTGCCACCCTTAGCGGAGGGACAGATACGCAGTATTTT
TRBD1 TRBJ1-5 TRBV6-1 once CASSEVGGNGQPQHF TGTGCCAGCAGTGAAGTAGGGGGCAACGGTCAGCCCCAGCATTTT
TRBD1 TRBJ1-2 TRBV3-1/TRBV3-2 . CASSPRDRGPYGYTF TGTGCCAGCAGCCCCCGGGACAGGGGCCCCTATGGCTACACCTTC
. TRBJ2-7 TRBV23-1 . CASSQSRGGAAYEQYF TGCGCCAGCAGTCAATCTCGAGGGGGGGCAGCCTACGAGCAGTACTTC
. TRBJ1-1 TRBV5-1 . CASSLAGYTEAFF TGCGCCAGCAGCTTGGCAGGGTACACTGAAGCTTTCTTT
TRBD2 TRBJ2-1 TRBV7-9 . CASSLNLAGGPSNEQFF TGTGCCAGCAGCTTAAATCTAGCGGGAGGGCCCTCGAATGAGCAGTTCTTC
. TRBJ1-1 TRBV6-5 . CASREGEATEAFF TGTGCCAGCAGGGAGGGAGAAGCCACTGAAGCTTTCTTT
TRBD2 TRBJ2-3 TRBV7-2 . CASSSPDWGGRNADTQYF TGTGCCAGCAGCTCCCCCGACTGGGGCGGGAGGAATGCAGATACGCAGTATTTT
. TRBJ2-1 TRBV28 . CASMDYSEQFF TGTGCCAGCATGGACTACTCGGAGCAGTTCTTC
TRBD1 TRBJ2-7 TRBV6-5 . CASSPYGQGGIEQYF TGTGCCAGCAGTCCGTACGGACAGGGGGGAATCGAGCAGTACTTC
TRBD2 TRBJ2-7 TRBV6-5 . CARRGLASYEQYF TGTGCCAGGAGGGGACTAGCTTCCTACGAGCAGTACTTC
. TRBJ2-3 TRBV19 . CASSQNTDTQYF TGTGCCAGTAGCCAGAACACAGATACGCAGTATTTT
TRBD1 TRBJ1-3 TRBV18 . CASSTTGGSGNTIYF TGTGCCAGCTCAACAACAGGGGGCTCTGGAAACACCATATATTTT
. TRBJ2-5 TRBV5-6 . CASSRGQGGVETQYF TGTGCCAGCAGCCGAGGACAGGGAGGGGTGGAGACCCAGTACTTC